This T cell receptor (beta chain) came from a study of CD8 T cells in ankylosing spondylitis. The study's findings and limits: A TCR beta motif of about 8 highly homologous variants appeared characteristic of ankylosing spondylitis blood. Reports of some motif variants in reactive arthritis synovial fluid and blood predate this one. CD8+ by phenotype, disease-linked clones were relatively rare in peripheral blood. Significantly higher representation of disease-linked clones was reported for matched ankylosing spondylitis synovial fluid.

This clonotype appeared a few times. Its antigen remains unknown. TCRdb re-called the 5' RACE reads with MiXCR, one entry per CDR3 protein. The sample has about 360,000 distinct CDR3 sequences; more than 20% are singletons. Germline-derived CDR1 and CDR2 are KGHDR and SFDVKD. CDR3 size: 13 residues. V lost 0 bases and J lost 7, with 8 bases in between. This receptor was obtained from a male donor with ankylosing spondylitis or in good health (not recorded which). The specimen was blood, either unsorted or a sorted T cell fraction (not recorded which). V is TRBV24-1 and J is TRBJ2-5; no clear D gene. The CDR3, as DNA: TGTGCCACCAGTGATTTGAAGTTTGGGACCCAGTACTTC. It encodes CATSDLKFGTQYF.